This T cell receptor (beta chain) was retrieved from a study of blood T cell repertoires in COVID-19. This CDR3 region has 15 residues. Trimming took 9 bases from V and 2 from J; bases not matched to a gene: 11. In germline, CDR1 is KGHDR, CDR2 SFDVKD. Some clones are missing from TCRdb's copy, which holds only in-frame ones; the method was immunoSEQ multiplex PCR. This sample yields approximately 330,000 clones, of which around nine tenths are seen a single time; roughly 4.1% belongs to the top ten. This rearrangement joins TRBV24-1 to TRBJ2-7, with 8 nucleotides matching TRBD2. The receptor was derived from a woman aged 45-59 years with active or convalescent COVID-19. The specimen was peripheral blood. CDR3 sequence reads: CATFQAGERTYEQYF. Here the CDR3 DNA reads TGTGCCACCTTCCAAGCGGGAGAGAGGACCTACGAGCAGTACTTC.